One sample yielded the 8 T cell receptor beta chains listed below, sequenced in a study of blood T cell repertoires in COVID-19 (TCRdb year 2020). Libraries came from the immunoSEQ multiplex PCR assay. Held by TCRdb, this immuneACCESS table contains in-frame sequences only and omits some clones. Under half of the omission traces to an unresolved V gene where checked; the cause of the rest is unknown. This sample holds roughly 55,000 clones; around 73% were observed only once. Around 12% of the sample is held by the ten biggest clonotypes. Sequencing was performed on peripheral blood. The receptors here all came from a man older than 75 with acute or convalescent COVID-19.

The chain employs TRBV5-1 and TRBJ1-1; 10 bases match TRBD1. CDR1 is SGHRS and CDR2 is YFSETQ in the germline V gene. Unmatched junction bases numbered 14, after V lost 2 bases and J lost 4 bases. The CDR3 totals 18 residues. This CDR3 reads CASSFSTGTGAMGTEAFF. CDR3 DNA: TGCGCCAGCAGCTTTAGTACCGGGACAGGGGCCATGGGCACTGAAGCTTTCTTT.

The genes are TRBV11-3 and TRBJ1-1; 7 bases agree with TRBD1. V gave up 4 bases and J gave up 0 bases; unmatched junction bases: 2. CDR1 SGHNT and CDR2 YENEEA come from the germline V gene. The CDR3 contains 14 residues. CDR3 loop: CASSSTGVNTEAFF. The CDR3 DNA sequence: TGTGCCAGCAGCTCCACAGGGGTGAACACTGAAGCTTTCTTT.

The CDR3 sequence is CASSLAQGTTEAFF. Here the CDR3 DNA reads TGTGCCAGCAGCTTAGCACAGGGGACCACTGAAGCTTTCTTT. The chain carries TRBV11-2 and TRBJ1-1; the match to TRBD1 covers 7 bases. The CDR3 extends over 14 amino acids. V dropped 1 base and J dropped 4; count of bases not matched to a gene: 3. In germline, CDR1 is SGHAT, CDR2 FQNNGV.

The chain uses TRBV28 and TRBJ1-1; 8 nucleotides agree with TRBD1. Unmatched junction bases numbered 12, after V lost 6 bases and J lost 3 bases. The CDR3 is 16 amino acids. In germline, CDR1 is MDHEN, CDR2 SYDVKM. The CDR3 DNA reads TGTGCCAGCAGACCAGGGGGCTCCTCGGTATACACTGAAGCTTTCTTT. Residues: CASRPGGSSVYTEAFF.

The chain employs TRBV28 and TRBJ2-1; tentatively, D is TRBD2 (5 bases). CDR3 size: 15 residues. Germline V gene data show CDR1 as MDHEN and CDR2 as SYDVKM. Trimming took 2 bases from V and 1 from J, leaving 9 bases between them. The CDR3 DNA is TGTGCCAGCAGTTTAATCGGGATGTCCTACAATGAGCAGTTCTTC. Amino acids: CASSLIGMSYNEQFF.

The gene calls are TRBV15 and TRBJ1-2; a possible D gene is TRBD1 (6 bases). Per germline, CDR1 LNHNV and CDR2 YYDKDF (reference sequence). The ends were cut back, 0 bases at V and 6 bases at J, with 14 bases in the middle. The CDR3 has 15 amino acids. The CDR3 here is CATSRDRGQGHGYTF. CDR3 DNA sequence: TGTGCCACCAGCAGAGATCGGGGCCAGGGGCATGGCTACACCTTC.

This chain connects TRBV6-4 to TRBJ1-1; 9 bases match TRBD1. V gave up 6 bases and J gave up 4 bases; unmatched junction bases: 3. CDR1 is MRHNA and CDR2 is SNTAGT in the germline V gene. The CDR3 is made up of 13 amino acids. Here the CDR3 reads CASSLGQGTEAFF. As DNA, the CDR3 is TGTGCCAGCAGCCTGGGACAGGGCACTGAAGCTTTCTTT.

The chain combines TRBV6-5 with TRBJ2-1; TRBD1 is a possible D gene (5 bases). The CDR3 covers 12 residues. Germline values: CDR1 MNHEY, CDR2 SVGAGI. V dropped 6 bases and J dropped 12 bases, with 15 bases sitting between them. DNA of the CDR3: TGTGCCAGCAGCCCCGAAGGGCAGGGGCAGTTCTTC. Translation: CASSPEGQGQFF.